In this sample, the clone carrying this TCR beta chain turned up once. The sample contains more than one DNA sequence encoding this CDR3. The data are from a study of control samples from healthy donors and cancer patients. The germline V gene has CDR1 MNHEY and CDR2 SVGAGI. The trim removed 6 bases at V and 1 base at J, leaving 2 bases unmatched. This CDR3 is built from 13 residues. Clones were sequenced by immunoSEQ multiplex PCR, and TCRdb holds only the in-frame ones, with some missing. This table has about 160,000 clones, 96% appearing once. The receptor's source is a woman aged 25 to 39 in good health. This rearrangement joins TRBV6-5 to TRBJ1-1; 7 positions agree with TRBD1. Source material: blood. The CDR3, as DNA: TGTGCCAGCAGGAGGACAGGGAACACTGAAGCTTTCTTT. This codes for CASRRTGNTEAFF.